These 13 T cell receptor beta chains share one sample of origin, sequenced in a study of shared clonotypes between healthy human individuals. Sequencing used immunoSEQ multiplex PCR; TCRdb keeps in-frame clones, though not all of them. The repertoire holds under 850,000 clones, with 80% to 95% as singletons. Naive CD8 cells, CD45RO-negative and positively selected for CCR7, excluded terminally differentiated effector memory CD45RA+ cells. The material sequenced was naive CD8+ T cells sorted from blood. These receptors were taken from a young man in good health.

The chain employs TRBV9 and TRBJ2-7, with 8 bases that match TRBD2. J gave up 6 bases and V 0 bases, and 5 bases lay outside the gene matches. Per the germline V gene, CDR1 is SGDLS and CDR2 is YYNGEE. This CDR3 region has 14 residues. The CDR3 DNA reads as TGTGCCAGCAGCGTAGATAGCGGGACTACCGAGCAGTACTTC. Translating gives CASSVDSGTTEQYF.

The CDR3 is CASSFLSSVGEPYEQYF. Here the CDR3 DNA reads TGTGCCAGCAGTTTTCTAAGCTCGGTAGGGGAACCCTACGAGCAGTACTTC. V and J are TRBV27 and TRBJ2-7, with D possibly TRBD1 on 5 matching bases. Germline V CDR1 and CDR2: MNHEY, SMNVEV (reference sequence). The CDR3 runs to 17 residues. Trimming left V 3 bases short and J 2 bases short, with 20 bases between.

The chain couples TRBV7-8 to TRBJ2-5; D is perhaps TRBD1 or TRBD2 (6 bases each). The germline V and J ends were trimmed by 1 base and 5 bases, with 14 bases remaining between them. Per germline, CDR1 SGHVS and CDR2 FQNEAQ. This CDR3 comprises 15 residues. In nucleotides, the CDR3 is TGTGCCAGCAGCTTAGAAGGCCTAGGGGGGGAGACCCAGTACTTC. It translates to CASSLEGLGGETQYF.

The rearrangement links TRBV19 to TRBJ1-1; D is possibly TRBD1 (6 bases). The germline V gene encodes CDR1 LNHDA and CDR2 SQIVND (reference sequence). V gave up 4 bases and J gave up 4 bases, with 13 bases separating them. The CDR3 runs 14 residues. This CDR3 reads CASSTQGDLTEAFF. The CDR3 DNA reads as TGTGCCAGTAGTACACAGGGTGACCTCACTGAAGCTTTCTTT.

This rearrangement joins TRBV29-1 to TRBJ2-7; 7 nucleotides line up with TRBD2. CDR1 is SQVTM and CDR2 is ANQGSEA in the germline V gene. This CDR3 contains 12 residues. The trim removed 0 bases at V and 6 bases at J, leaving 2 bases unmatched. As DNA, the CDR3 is TGCAGCGTTGAAGATGAGCGGGGCGAGCAGTACTTC. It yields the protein CSVEDERGEQYF.

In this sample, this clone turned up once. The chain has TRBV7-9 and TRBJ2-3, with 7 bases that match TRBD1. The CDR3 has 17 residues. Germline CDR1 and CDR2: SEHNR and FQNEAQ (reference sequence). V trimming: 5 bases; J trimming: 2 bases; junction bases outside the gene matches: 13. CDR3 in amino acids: CASSPPREGATTDTQYF. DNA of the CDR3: TGTGCCAGCAGCCCCCCGAGAGAGGGGGCGACCACAGATACGCAGTATTTT.

The CDR3, as DNA: TGCGCCAGCAGCCCCGGACAGGGGGCCTCTGAAGCTTTCTTT. Residues: CASSPGQGASEAFF. The gene calls are TRBV5-1 and TRBJ1-1; TRBD1 agrees at 11 bases. In germline, CDR1 is SGHRS, CDR2 YFSETQ. The CDR3 consists of 14 residues. After removal of 4 bases from V and 6 bases from J, the junction contained 5 bases not matched to a gene.

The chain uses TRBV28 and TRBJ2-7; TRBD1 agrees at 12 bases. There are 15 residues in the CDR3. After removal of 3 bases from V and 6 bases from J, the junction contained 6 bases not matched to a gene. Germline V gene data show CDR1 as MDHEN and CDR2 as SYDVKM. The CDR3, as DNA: TGTGCCAGCAGTTTCCCCGGGACAGGGGGCTTCGAGCAGTACTTC. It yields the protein CASSFPGTGGFEQYF.

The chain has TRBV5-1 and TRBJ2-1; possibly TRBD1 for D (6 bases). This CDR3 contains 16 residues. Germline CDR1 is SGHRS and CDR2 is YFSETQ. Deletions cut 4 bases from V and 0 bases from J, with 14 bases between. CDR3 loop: CASSKDSPSSYNEQFF. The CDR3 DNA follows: TGCGCCAGCAGCAAGGACAGCCCGAGCTCCTACAATGAGCAGTTCTTC.

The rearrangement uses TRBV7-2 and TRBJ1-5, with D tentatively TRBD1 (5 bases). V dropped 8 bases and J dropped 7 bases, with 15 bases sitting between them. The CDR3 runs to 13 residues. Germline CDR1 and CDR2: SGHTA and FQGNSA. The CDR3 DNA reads TGTGCCAGCGGGACGGGGGGGGTCCAGCCCCAGCATTTT. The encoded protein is CASGTGGVQPQHF.

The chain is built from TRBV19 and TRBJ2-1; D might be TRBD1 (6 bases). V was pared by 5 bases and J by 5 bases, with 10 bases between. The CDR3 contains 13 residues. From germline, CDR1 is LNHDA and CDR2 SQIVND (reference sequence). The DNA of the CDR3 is TGTGCCAGTAGTCCCAGGGGCGACAATGAGCAGTTCTTC. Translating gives CASSPRGDNEQFF.

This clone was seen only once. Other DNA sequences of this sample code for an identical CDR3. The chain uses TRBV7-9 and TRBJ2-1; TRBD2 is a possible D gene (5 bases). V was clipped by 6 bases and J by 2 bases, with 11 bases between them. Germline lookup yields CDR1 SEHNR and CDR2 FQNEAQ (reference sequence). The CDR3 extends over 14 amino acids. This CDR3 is CASSYTGTYNEQFF. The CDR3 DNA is TGTGCCAGCAGTTATACCGGGACCTACAATGAGCAGTTCTTC.

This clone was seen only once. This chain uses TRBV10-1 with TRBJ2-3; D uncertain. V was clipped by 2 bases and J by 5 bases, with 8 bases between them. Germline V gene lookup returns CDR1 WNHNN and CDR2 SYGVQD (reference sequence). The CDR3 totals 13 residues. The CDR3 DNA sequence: TGCGCCAGCAGTGAGGGTGGTGAAGATACGCAGTATTTT. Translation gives CASSEGGEDTQYF.